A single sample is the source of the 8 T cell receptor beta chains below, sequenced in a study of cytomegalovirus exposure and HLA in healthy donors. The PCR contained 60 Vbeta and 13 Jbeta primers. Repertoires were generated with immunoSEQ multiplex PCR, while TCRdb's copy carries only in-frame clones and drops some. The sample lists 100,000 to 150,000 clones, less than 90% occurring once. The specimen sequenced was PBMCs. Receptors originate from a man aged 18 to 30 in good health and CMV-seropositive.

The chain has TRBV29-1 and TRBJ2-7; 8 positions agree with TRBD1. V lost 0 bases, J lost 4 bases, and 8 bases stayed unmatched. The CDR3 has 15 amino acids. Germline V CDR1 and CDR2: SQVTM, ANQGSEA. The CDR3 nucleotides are TGCAGCGTTGAAGATGGGGGAACAGGGGGTTACGAGCAGTACTTC. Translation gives CSVEDGGTGGYEQYF.

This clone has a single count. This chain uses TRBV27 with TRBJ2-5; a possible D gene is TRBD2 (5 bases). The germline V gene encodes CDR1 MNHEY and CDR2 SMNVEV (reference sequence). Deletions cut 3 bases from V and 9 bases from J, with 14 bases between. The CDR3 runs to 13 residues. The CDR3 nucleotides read TGTGCCAGCAGTTTCGGGGTCGGCAGACCCCAGTACTTC. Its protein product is CASSFGVGRPQYF.

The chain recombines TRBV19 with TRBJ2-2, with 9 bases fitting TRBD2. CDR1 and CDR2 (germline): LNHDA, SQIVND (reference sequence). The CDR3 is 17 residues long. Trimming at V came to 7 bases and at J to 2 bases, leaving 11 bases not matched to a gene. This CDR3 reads CASTNRRGLANTGELFF. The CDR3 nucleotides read TGTGCCAGTACCAATAGACGGGGACTAGCAAACACCGGGGAGCTGTTTTTT.

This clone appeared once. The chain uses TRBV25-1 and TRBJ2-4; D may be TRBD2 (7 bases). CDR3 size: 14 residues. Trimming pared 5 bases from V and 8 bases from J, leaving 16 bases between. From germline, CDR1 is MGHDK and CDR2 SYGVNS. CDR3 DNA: TGTGCCAGCAGTTTAAGGGGGGGCAGAGACATTCAGTACTTC. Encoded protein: CASSLRGGRDIQYF. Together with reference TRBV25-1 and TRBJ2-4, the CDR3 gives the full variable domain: EADIYQTPRYLVIGTGKKITLECSQTMGHDKMYWYQQDPGMELHLIHYSYGVNSTEKGDLSSESTVSRIRTEHFPLTLESARPSHTSQYLCASSLRGGRDIQYFGAGTRLSVL.

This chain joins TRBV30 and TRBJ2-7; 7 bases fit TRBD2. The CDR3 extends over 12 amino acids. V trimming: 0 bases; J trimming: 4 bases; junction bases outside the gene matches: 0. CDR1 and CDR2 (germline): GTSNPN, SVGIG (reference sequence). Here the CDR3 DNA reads TGTGCCTGGAGTGTAGCGGGATACGAGCAGTACTTC. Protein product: CAWSVAGYEQYF.

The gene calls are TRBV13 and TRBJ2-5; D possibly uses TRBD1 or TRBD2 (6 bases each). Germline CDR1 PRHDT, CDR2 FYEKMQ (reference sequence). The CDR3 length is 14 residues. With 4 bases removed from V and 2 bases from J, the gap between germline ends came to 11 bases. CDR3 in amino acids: CASSSGAGQETQYF. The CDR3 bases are TGTGCCAGCAGCTCAGGGGCGGGACAAGAGACCCAGTACTTC.

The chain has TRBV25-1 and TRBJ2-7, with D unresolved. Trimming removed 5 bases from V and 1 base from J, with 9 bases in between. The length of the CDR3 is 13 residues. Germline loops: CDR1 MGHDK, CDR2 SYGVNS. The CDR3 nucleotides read TGTGCCAGCAGTACGGGTGTGTCCTACGAGCAGTACTTC. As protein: CASSTGVSYEQYF.

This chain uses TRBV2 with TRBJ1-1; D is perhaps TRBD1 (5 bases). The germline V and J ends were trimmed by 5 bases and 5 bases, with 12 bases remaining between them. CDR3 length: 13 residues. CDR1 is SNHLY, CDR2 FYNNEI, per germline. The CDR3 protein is CASSSFDSTEAFF. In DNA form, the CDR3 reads TGTGCCAGCAGTTCTTTTGACAGTACTGAAGCTTTCTTT. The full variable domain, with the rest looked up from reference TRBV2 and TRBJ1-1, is EPEVTQTPSHQVTQMGQEVILRCVPISNHLYFYWYRQILGQKVEFLVSFYNNEISEKSEIFDDQFSVERPDGSNFTLKIRSTKLEDSAMYFCASSSFDSTEAFFGQGTRLTVV.